Listed below are T cell receptor beta chains from one sample, sequenced in a study of cytomegalovirus exposure and HLA in healthy donors. The table came from immunoSEQ multiplex PCR; TCRdb's copy has only in-frame clones and leaves some out. The sample has over 250,000 clones; about 86% are singletons. Source material: PBMCs. The receptors derive from a woman aged 18-30 years in good health and CMV-seronegative. Each CDR3 is given with its conserved first and last residue. A D gene is named only where the DNA matches it firmly. Clone size appears in some rows only: once, few, many, or a class for an expanded clone.

size: once; D: .; V: TRBV6-4; J: TRBJ2-1; CDR3: CASSGVGDHSYNEQFF; DNA: TGTGCCAGTTCAGGGGTGGGCGACCACTCCTACAATGAGCAGTTCTTC
size: .; D: TRBD1; V: TRBV6-5; J: TRBJ1-1; CDR3: CASSYRWTGGHTEAFF; DNA: TGTGCCAGCAGTTACCGATGGACAGGGGGCCACACTGAAGCTTTCTTT
size: few; D: TRBD1; V: TRBV5-1; J: TRBJ2-7; CDR3: CASSLAGGSYEQYF; DNA: TGCGCCAGCAGCTTGGCAGGGGGCAGCTACGAGCAGTACTTC
size: .; D: TRBD1; V: TRBV6-6; J: TRBJ2-2; CDR3: CASSLGQGFTGELFF; DNA: TGTGCCAGCAGTCTCGGACAGGGATTCACCGGGGAGCTGTTTTTT
size: .; D: .; V: TRBV29-1; J: TRBJ2-3; CDR3: CSVDGTPADTQYF; DNA: TGCAGCGTTGATGGGACACCCGCAGATACGCAGTATTTT
size: .; D: TRBD2; V: TRBV4-1; J: TRBJ2-1; CDR3: CASSQGLWSRGGRYNEQFF; DNA: TGCGCCAGCAGCCAAGGCCTATGGTCGCGGGGGGGCCGCTACAATGAGCAGTTCTTC
size: .; D: TRBD1; V: TRBV6-4; J: TRBJ2-3; CDR3: CASSLRGQGSTDTQYF; DNA: TGTGCCAGCAGTCTCAGAGGACAGGGTAGCACAGATACGCAGTATTTT
size: .; D: TRBD1; V: TRBV11-3; J: TRBJ1-5; CDR3: CASSLSDRDHYSNQPQHF; DNA: TGTGCCAGCAGCTTAAGTGACAGGGACCACTATAGCAATCAGCCCCAGCATTTT
size: .; D: .; V: TRBV10-3; J: TRBJ1-4; CDR3: CAISERAGTNEKLFF; DNA: TGTGCCATCAGTGAGAGGGCAGGGACTAATGAAAAACTGTTTTTT
size: .; D: .; V: TRBV5-1; J: TRBJ1-3; CDR3: CASSAGDSGNTIYF; DNA: TGCGCCAGCAGCGCCGGGGACTCTGGAAACACCATATATTTT
size: .; D: TRBD1; V: TRBV6-1; J: TRBJ2-1; CDR3: CASSEGVGQGGLEQFF; DNA: TGTGCCAGCAGTGAAGGCGTCGGACAGGGGGGATTAGAGCAGTTCTTC
size: once; D: .; V: TRBV5-4; J: TRBJ2-7; CDR3: CASSSGLYEQYF; DNA: TGTGCCAGCAGCTCAGGACTTTACGAGCAGTACTTC